The 25 T cell receptor beta chains below were found in one sample sequenced in a study of blood T cell repertoires in COVID-19. The repertoire was sequenced with immunoSEQ multiplex PCR; TCRdb's copy has only in-frame clones and lacks some. The data hold 120,000 to 150,000 clones, with roughly 90% observed a single time. Input material: peripheral blood. All receptors come from a human donor in a cohort sampled during active COVID-19.

The chain uses TRBV4-3 and TRBJ1-6, with a possible D match to TRBD1 (5 bases). Trimming shortened V by 1 base and J by 6 bases, and 10 bases separated the two germline ends. The CDR3 consists of 15 residues. Germline CDR1 is LGHNA and CDR2 is YSLEER. As DNA, the CDR3 is TGCGCCAGCAGCCAAGGAGGTGACAGTAATTCACCCCTCCACTTT. Its protein product is CASSQGGDSNSPLHF.

This sequence joins TRBV28 and TRBJ1-2; 7 bases map to TRBD1. The trim removed 6 bases at V and 4 bases at J, leaving 8 bases unmatched. The CDR3 is 14 residues long. Germline loops: CDR1 MDHEN, CDR2 SYDVKM. This CDR3 reads CASRLGTVIYGYTF. The CDR3 nucleotides are TGTGCCAGCAGGCTCGGGACAGTGATCTATGGCTACACCTTC.

This chain uses TRBV18 with TRBJ1-5; a weak D match, TRBD1 (5 bases). CDR3 size: 15 residues. The V end was cut by 4 bases, the J end by 3 bases, with 13 bases between. Per germline, CDR1 KGHSH and CDR2 LQKENI. CDR3 DNA: TGTGCCAGCTCACGCGACAGAGATTCCAATCAGCCCCAGCATTTT. Residues: CASSRDRDSNQPQHF.

V and J are TRBV6-4 and TRBJ2-1; 9 positions match TRBD1. CDR3 length equals 14 residues. Trimming removed 9 bases from V and 6 bases from J; junction bases left unmatched: 9. Per the germline V gene, CDR1 is MRHNA and CDR2 is SNTAGT. The CDR3 DNA reads as TGTGCCAGGTACCCGGGACAGGGCAGCAATGAGCAGTTCTTC. Its protein is CARYPGQGSNEQFF.

The CDR3 reads CAWSQRTGGSYNSPLHF. CDR3 in DNA: TGTGCCTGGAGCCAAAGGACAGGGGGGTCCTATAATTCACCCCTCCACTTT. This chain connects TRBV30 to TRBJ1-6; TRBD1 agrees at 10 bases. The CDR3 is 17 residues long. Germline-derived CDR1 and CDR2 are GTSNPN and SVGIG (reference sequence). With V trimmed by 3 bases and J by 1 base, 6 bases remained unmatched.

The V and J genes are TRBV28 and TRBJ2-1, with D perhaps matching TRBD1 (6 bases). The CDR3 has 14 amino acids. With 7 bases removed from V and 0 bases from J, the gap between germline ends came to 10 bases. Germline V CDR1 and CDR2: MDHEN, SYDVKM. CDR3 sequence reads: CASTRGGSYNEQFF. CDR3 nucleotide sequence: TGTGCCAGCACCAGAGGGGGCTCCTACAATGAGCAGTTCTTC.

V is TRBV6-5 and J is TRBJ1-1, with D unresolved. CDR1 and CDR2 (germline): MNHEY, SVGAGI. This CDR3 spans 13 amino acids. V gave up 2 bases and J gave up 5 bases, with 9 bases separating them. The CDR3 protein is CASSYRAGTEAFF. DNA for the CDR3: TGTGCCAGCAGTTACAGGGCGGGGACTGAAGCTTTCTTT.

This clone came up a few times. The chain links TRBV28 to TRBJ1-5; D unclear. Per the germline V gene, CDR1 is MDHEN and CDR2 is SYDVKM. Trimming removed 7 bases at V and 4 bases at J, with 8 bases between. The CDR3 is 12 amino acids. This CDR3 reads CASTPRNQPQHF. Written as DNA, the CDR3 is TGTGCCAGCACTCCACGGAATCAGCCCCAGCATTTT.

This CDR3 reads CASSFSKNIQYF. DNA of the CDR3: TGTGCCAGCAGCTTCAGCAAAAACATTCAGTACTTC. The chain is built from TRBV7-2 and TRBJ2-4; D remains unclear. Trimming removed 3 bases at V and 3 bases at J, with 3 bases between. Germline V CDR1 and CDR2: SGHTA, FQGNSA. This CDR3 spans 12 amino acids.

CDR3 nucleotides: TGTGCCAGCAGCCAAACAGGCAGGGGGTTCCTTAACTATGGCTACACCTTC. Its translation is CASSQTGRGFLNYGYTF. J is TRBJ1-2 and V is TRBV5-8, with 7 positions matching TRBD1. This CDR3 has 17 amino acids. Germline V CDR1 and CDR2: SGHTS, YDEGEE. V shed 4 bases, J shed 1 base, and the junction held 13 bases outside the gene matches.

Worth noting for this clone: The same CDR3 is also encoded by other DNA sequences in this sample. The rearrangement joins TRBV4-3 to TRBJ2-7; 11 positions agree with TRBD2. The germline gives CDR1 LGHNA, CDR2 YSLEER. CDR3 size: 16 residues. V was clipped by 0 bases and J by 3 bases; unmatched bases: 4. The CDR3 spells CASSQDRLAGNYEQYF. In DNA form, the CDR3 reads TGCGCCAGCAGCCAAGATCGACTAGCGGGAAACTACGAGCAGTACTTC.

For this clone: Other DNA sequences in the same sample also yield this CDR3. V gene TRBV7-2 combines with J gene TRBJ2-3; the match to TRBD1 covers 12 bases. CDR1 is SGHTA and CDR2 is FQGNSA in the germline V gene. The CDR3 covers 14 residues. With V trimmed by 5 bases and J by 6 bases, 3 bases remained unmatched. The CDR3 DNA reads TGTGCCAGCAGCCCGGGACAGGGGGCGGATACGCAGTATTTT. Protein sequence: CASSPGQGADTQYF.

This clone was seen once. V is TRBV28 and J is TRBJ2-7; 8 bases align to TRBD2. Germline CDR1 is MDHEN and CDR2 is SYDVKM. Losses at the gene ends were 6 bases for V and 0 bases for J; bases not matched to a gene: 7. The CDR3 has 15 residues. The CDR3 spells CASSSRGGDSYEQYF. As DNA, the CDR3 is TGTGCCAGCAGCTCCCGGGGGGGGGACTCCTACGAGCAGTACTTC.

The rearrangement links TRBV11-2 to TRBJ2-5; the match to TRBD2 covers 10 bases. Germline V CDR1 and CDR2: SGHAT, FQNNGV. There are 17 residues in the CDR3. Trimming at V came to 3 bases and at J to 5 bases, leaving 12 bases not matched to a gene. The CDR3 DNA reads TGTGCCAGCAGCTTGGGTCCCAGCGGGGGGGCAGTGGAGACCCAGTACTTC. Its translation is CASSLGPSGGAVETQYF.

CDR3 in amino acids: CASSLEGGGPSYEQYF. The DNA for the CDR3 is TGTGCCAGCAGCTTAGAAGGGGGGGGCCCCTCCTACGAGCAGTACTTC. V and J are TRBV11-2 and TRBJ2-7; a weak D match, TRBD2 (7 bases). The CDR3 is made up of 16 amino acids. Germline V CDR1 and CDR2: SGHAT, FQNNGV. V was shortened by 0 bases and J by 0 bases, with 12 bases between the two germline ends.

The chain uses TRBV19 and TRBJ1-5; D possibly corresponds to TRBD1 (5 bases). Germline CDR1 reads LNHDA; CDR2 reads SQIVND (reference sequence). The CDR3 spans 15 residues. Trimming cost V 3 bases and J 4 bases, with 13 bases left between them. CDR3 nucleotides: TGTGCCAGTAGTATGGGGAGGGGACGTAATCAGCCCCAGCATTTT. As protein: CASSMGRGRNQPQHF.

V is TRBV21-1 and J is TRBJ2-5; no check of the table's D call, TRBD1, against the DNA was made. TRBV21-1 is annotated as a pseudogene. The CDR3 totals 14 residues. CDR3 sequence: CASKDRGTGETQYF. DNA of the CDR3: TGTGCCAGCAAAGACAGGGGGACCGGGGAGACCCAGTACTTC.

In this sample, this clone turned up once. The rearrangement links TRBV9 to TRBJ2-5; 7 bases agree with TRBD1. The length of the CDR3 is 14 residues. Looked up from germline, CDR1 is SGDLS and CDR2 is YYNGEE. J gave up 6 bases and V 3 bases, and 8 bases lay outside the gene matches. CDR3 in amino acids: CASSGGTAKKTQYF. CDR3 DNA sequence: TGTGCCAGCAGCGGGGGGACAGCAAAAAAGACCCAGTACTTC.

The V call is TRBV7-9, the J call TRBJ2-1; 9 bases line up with TRBD2. Trimming at V came to 0 bases and at J to 3 bases, leaving 9 bases not matched to a gene. Germline CDR1 SEHNR, CDR2 FQNEAQ (reference sequence). This CDR3 has 18 amino acids. The CDR3, as DNA: TGTGCCAGCAGCTTAGCGGATGATGCGGGAGGGTACTACAATGAGCAGTTCTTC. It codes for CASSLADDAGGYYNEQFF.

The chain uses TRBV20-1 and TRBJ2-7; D possibly corresponds to TRBD1 (6 bases). V shed 8 bases and J shed 6 bases, with 14 bases lying between them. The CDR3 runs 11 residues. Germline V CDR1 and CDR2: DFQATT, SNEGSKA (reference sequence). CDR3 nucleotides: TGCAGTTCGCAGGGGCGCATCGAGCAGTACTTC. It translates to CSSQGRIEQYF.

The rearrangement joins TRBV6-5 to TRBJ2-1, with 9 bases identical to TRBD1. Germline V gene lookup returns CDR1 MNHEY and CDR2 SVGAGI. Unmatched junction bases numbered 4, after V lost 0 bases and J lost 4 bases. This CDR3 spans 16 amino acids. CDR3 bases: TGTGCCAGCAGTTACTCTCTGGACAGGGGATACAATGAGCAGTTCTTC. This translates into CASSYSLDRGYNEQFF.

This clone was counted once. The chain couples TRBV7-9 to TRBJ1-3, with D possibly TRBD1 on 6 matching bases. Trimming stripped 5 bases from V and 6 bases from J, with 14 bases between. CDR3 length: 14 residues. Germline-derived CDR1 and CDR2 are SEHNR and FQNEAQ (reference sequence). The CDR3 is CASSPRGGPNTIYF. The CDR3, as DNA: TGTGCCAGCAGCCCTCGCGGGGGGCCAAACACCATATATTTT.

This chain connects TRBV7-8 to TRBJ1-2; a possible D gene is TRBD1 (5 bases). V was trimmed by 5 bases and J by 4 bases, leaving 20 bases between them. Looked up from germline, CDR1 is SGHVS and CDR2 is FQNEAQ. This CDR3 contains 16 residues. The CDR3 is CASSPPLGANFYGYTF. The CDR3 region has the DNA TGTGCCAGCAGCCCGCCGCTAGGGGCAAATTTCTATGGCTACACCTTC.

The V and J genes are TRBV6-5 and TRBJ2-3, with 13 positions matching TRBD2. Germline values: CDR1 MNHEY, CDR2 SVGAGI. Trimming at V came to 6 bases and at J to 14 bases, leaving 8 bases not matched to a gene. There are 13 residues in the CDR3. The CDR3 DNA reads as TGTGCCAGCAGCCCCGGGACTAGCGGGGATTGGTATTTT. Residues: CASSPGTSGDWYF.

To note about this clone: Other DNA sequences in this sample translate to the same CDR3. This chain connects TRBV18 to TRBJ2-3; 7 bases are shared with TRBD2. This CDR3 region has 15 residues. Germline assignment: CDR1 KGHSH and CDR2 LQKENI. Trimming cost V 2 bases and J 3 bases; bases outside gene matches: 5. The CDR3 DNA follows: TGTGCCAGCTCACCAGGGCTAGCGGTTACAGATACGCAGTATTTT. Amino acid sequence: CASSPGLAVTDTQYF.